What follows describes a single TCR beta chain. Its antigen is still unknown. TCRdb re-called the 5' RACE reads with MiXCR, one entry per CDR3 protein. The sample comprises 1.5 million to 2 million distinct CDR3 sequences, about 31% of which are singletons, and more than 0.25% rests with the top ten. This entry is derived from a study of identical twins. This CDR3 contains 16 residues. The trim removed 0 bases at V and 1 base at J, leaving 7 bases unmatched. The germline gives CDR1 DFQATT, CDR2 SNEGSKA (reference sequence). Study results and limitations: Alpha sequences out of frame and shared by twins had excess low generation probability. Zero-insertion analyses were open to partial confounding by invariant MAIT and iNKT cells.

The gene calls are TRBV20-1 and TRBJ2-3; 7 bases fit TRBD2. The sequence came from a newborn girl in good health. The sequenced sample was cord blood. DNA for the CDR3: TGCAGTGCTAGAGATTGGGCGGGAGCGGGCACAGATACGCAGTATTTT. Its translation: CSARDWAGAGTDTQYF.